This TCR beta chain comes out of a study of CXCR4 blockade with PD-1 therapy in pancreatic cancer. This CDR3 has 14 amino acids. The J segment lost 6 bases and the V segment lost 8 bases, leaving 9 bases of the junction unmatched. The V gene's germline CDR1 is MNHGY and CDR2 SAAAGT. This clone is termed medium-sized. The data were produced by immunoSEQ multiplex PCR, yet TCRdb's version contains in-frame clones alone and is incomplete. This repertoire shows about 5,000 clones, 50% to 70% found once; its top ten account for roughly an eighth. This TCR was sampled from a human donor with pancreatic ductal adenocarcinoma. The chain employs TRBV6-8 and TRBJ2-7; 11 bases align to TRBD2. Source material: tumor tissue. The CDR3 DNA reads as TGTGCCAGCCTGTTCGGTCTAGCGGGAGGCGAGCAGTACTTC. Residues: CASLFGLAGGEQYF.